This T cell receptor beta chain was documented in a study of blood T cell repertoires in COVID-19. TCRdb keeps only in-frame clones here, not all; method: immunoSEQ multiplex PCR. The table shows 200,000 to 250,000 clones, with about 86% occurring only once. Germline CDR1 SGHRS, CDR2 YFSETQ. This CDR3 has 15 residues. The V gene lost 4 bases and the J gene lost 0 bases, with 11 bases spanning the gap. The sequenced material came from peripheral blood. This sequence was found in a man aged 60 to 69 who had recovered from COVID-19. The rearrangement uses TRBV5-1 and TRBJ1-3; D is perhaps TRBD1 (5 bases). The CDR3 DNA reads TGCGCCAGCAGCAAGGCCCAGGGCTCTGGAAACACCATATATTTT. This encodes CASSKAQGSGNTIYF.